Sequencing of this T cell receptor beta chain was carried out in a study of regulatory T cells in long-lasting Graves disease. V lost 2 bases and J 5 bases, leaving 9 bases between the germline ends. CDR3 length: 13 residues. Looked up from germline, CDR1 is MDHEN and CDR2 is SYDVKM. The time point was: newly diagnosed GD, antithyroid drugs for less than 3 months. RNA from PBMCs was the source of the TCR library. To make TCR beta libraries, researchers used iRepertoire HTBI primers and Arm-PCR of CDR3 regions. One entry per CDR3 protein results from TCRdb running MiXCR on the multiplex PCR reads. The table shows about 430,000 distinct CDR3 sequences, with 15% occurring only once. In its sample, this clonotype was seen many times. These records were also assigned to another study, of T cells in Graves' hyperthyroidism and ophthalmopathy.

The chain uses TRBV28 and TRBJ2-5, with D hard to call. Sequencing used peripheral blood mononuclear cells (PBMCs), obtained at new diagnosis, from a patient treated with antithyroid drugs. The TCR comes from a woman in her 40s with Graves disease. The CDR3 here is CASSLNGVETQYF. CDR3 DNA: TGTGCCAGCAGTTTAAATGGAGTGGAGACCCAGTACTTC.